This TCR beta chain was obtained from a study of early T cells in non-severe SARS-CoV-2 infection. Study overall: RNA in bulk from unsorted whole blood was sequenced, and chains were unpaired. General observations from the study: Matching with VDJdb favored anti-spike CD8 responses (missing private and CD4 specificities).

V shed 9 bases and J shed 3 bases, with 12 bases lying between them. Germline V gene sequence: CDR1 KGHDR, CDR2 SFDVKD. The CDR3 loop spans 13 amino acids. This clonotype was seen repeatedly, ten times or more. Its antigen is still unknown. Attachment of unique molecular identifiers to individual cDNA molecules was performed. MiXCR, applied by TCRdb to the 5' RACE reads, yields one record per CDR3 protein. Of about 48,000 distinct CDR3 sequences in the sample, 13% were seen once. The sequence derives from an adult who was a healthcare worker with PCR-confirmed SARS-CoV-2 infection or an uninfected control (not recorded which). The genes are TRBV24-1 and TRBJ2-3; the D gene is possibly TRBD2 (5 bases). The sequencing sample was made of whole blood. The CDR3 coding sequence is TGTGCCACCGGGGAGCAAGTTACAGATACGCAGTATTTT. Translated: CATGEQVTDTQYF.